A single sample gave rise to the 25 T cell receptor beta chains below, sequenced in a study of CD8 T cells in ankylosing spondylitis. TCRdb independently ran MiXCR on the 5' RACE reads; one entry per CDR3 protein. This table holds about 240,000 distinct CDR3 sequences, over 8.5% found once. Sequences were obtained from blood, either unsorted or a sorted T cell fraction (not recorded which). These receptors came from a male donor with ankylosing spondylitis or in good health (not recorded which).

The chain links TRBV6-2 or TRBV6-3 to TRBJ2-7; D not certain. The CDR3 runs 12 residues. Looked up from germline, CDR1 is MNHEY and CDR2 is SVGEGT. V lost 5 bases, J lost 3 bases, and 8 bases lay in between. Written as DNA, the CDR3 is TGTGCCAGCAGTCGCCGATACTACGAGCAGTACTTC. Its translation is CASSRRYYEQYF.

Details on this clonotype: An end of the junction differs from the germline gene, which may be a read error. CDR3 DNA sequence: TGTGCCAGCAGCCGGCGGGCGGACGAGGAGTACTTC. Its translation is CASSRRADEEYF. The V and J genes are TRBV7-8 and TRBJ2-7; a weak D match, TRBD2 (5 bases). There are 12 residues in the CDR3. Germline loops: CDR1 SGHVS, CDR2 FQNEAQ.

This clonotype came up a few times. The V gene is TRBV30, the J gene TRBJ1-3; D gene unclear. The V gene's germline CDR1 is GTSNPN and CDR2 SVGIG (reference sequence). This CDR3 contains 11 residues. The ends were cut back, 1 base at V and 7 bases at J, with 5 bases in the middle. CDR3 nucleotide sequence: TGTGCCTGGAGTGCAACGAACACCATATATTTT. Amino acids: CAWSATNTIYF.

The table lists this clonotype with many counts. The chain links TRBV7-8 to TRBJ2-4; D unresolved. Germline assignment: CDR1 SGHVS and CDR2 FQNEAQ. V dropped 4 bases and J dropped 0 bases, with 4 bases sitting between them. CDR3 length: 13 residues. The CDR3 spells CASSSPAKNIQYF. The CDR3 DNA reads as TGTGCCAGCAGCTCACCAGCCAAAAACATTCAGTACTTC.

This clonotype was counted at least ten times. V is TRBV5-1 and J is TRBJ1-2; TRBD1 matches 9 bases. After removal of 0 bases from V and 6 bases from J, the junction contained 3 bases not matched to a gene. The CDR3 has 14 amino acids. The germline V gene encodes CDR1 SGHRS and CDR2 YFSETQ. The CDR3 here is CASSLGRTGDGYTF. DNA of the CDR3: TGCGCCAGCAGCTTGGGTCGGACAGGGGATGGCTACACCTTC.

This clonotype was detected many times. The V call is TRBV20-1, the J call TRBJ2-3, with D possibly matching TRBD2 (5 bases). The CDR3 spans 13 residues. Germline assignment: CDR1 DFQATT and CDR2 SNEGSKA (reference sequence). Trimming removed 4 bases at V and 4 bases at J, with 12 bases between. The CDR3 DNA reads TGCAGTGCTACGGAGGTAGCGCCAGATACGCAGTATTTT. Its protein is CSATEVAPDTQYF.

J is TRBJ1-6 and V is TRBV25-1; D remains ambiguous. Germline CDR1 and CDR2: MGHDK and SYGVNS. CDR3 length equals 15 residues. V lost 4 bases, J lost 5 bases, and 12 bases lay in between. CDR3 sequence (DNA): TGTGCCAGCAGTGGCGGGAGATTCCATAATTCACCCCTCCACTTT. Amino acids: CASSGGRFHNSPLHF.

The chain carries TRBV27 and TRBJ2-1; 9 nucleotides align to TRBD2. CDR3 size: 17 residues. V trimming: 5 bases; J trimming: 1 base; junction bases outside the gene matches: 9. Germline CDR1 and CDR2: MNHEY and SMNVEV (reference sequence). Here the CDR3 DNA reads TGTGCCAGCAGTGACGCGGGAGGGTGGCGGTCCTACAATGAGCAGTTCTTC. Its protein is CASSDAGGWRSYNEQFF.

This clonotype was seen at least ten times. This chain joins TRBV27 and TRBJ1-6; D is ambiguous. V gave up 3 bases and J gave up 0 bases, with 15 bases separating them. From germline, CDR1 is MNHEY and CDR2 SMNVEV (reference sequence). The CDR3 covers 18 residues. The CDR3 here is CASSFGLGASSYNSPLHF. In nucleotides, the CDR3 is TGTGCCAGCAGTTTCGGACTGGGAGCAAGCTCCTATAATTCACCCCTCCACTTT.

This clonotype has only a few counts. This chain connects TRBV12-5 to TRBJ2-1, with 7 bases that match TRBD1. The CDR3 is made up of 14 amino acids. Germline CDR1 reads LGHNT; CDR2 reads FRNRAP. Trimming cost V 3 bases and J 11 bases; bases outside gene matches: 10. CDR3 DNA: TGTGCTAGTGGTTTAAACCTCGGACAGGATAAGCAGTTCTTC. Encoded protein: CASGLNLGQDKQFF.

V is TRBV12-1 and J is TRBJ1-2. TRBV12-1 is a known pseudogene. This CDR3 has 12 residues. This CDR3 reads CASSPGPAGYTF. CDR3 in DNA: TGTGCCAGCAGCCCTGGGCCCGCTGGCTACACCTTC.

This clonotype was seen repeatedly, ten times or more. V and J are TRBV7-9 and TRBJ2-1; D remains unclear. V dropped 1 base and J dropped 0 bases, with 7 bases sitting between them. This CDR3 is 15 amino acids long. Germline lookup yields CDR1 SEHNR and CDR2 FQNEAQ (reference sequence). In nucleotides, the CDR3 is TGTGCCAGCAGCTTAGTTTCAAGCTCCTACAATGAGCAGTTCTTC. This translates into CASSLVSSSYNEQFF.

This clonotype was seen many times. This chain connects TRBV13 to TRBJ2-7; 7 nucleotides align to TRBD1. With V trimmed by 4 bases and J by 4 bases, 10 bases remained unmatched. Germline-derived CDR1 and CDR2 are PRHDT and FYEKMQ (reference sequence). This CDR3 contains 15 residues. The CDR3 is CASSSNRQGTYEQYF. The CDR3, as DNA: TGTGCCAGCAGCTCCAACCGACAGGGAACTTACGAGCAGTACTTC. Drawing the rest from reference TRBV13 and TRBJ2-7, the complete variable domain is AAGVIQSPRHLIKEKRETATLKCYPIPRHDTVYWYQQGPGQDPQFLISFYEKMQSDKGSIPDRFSAQQFSDYHSELNMSSLELGDSALYFCASSSNRQGTYEQYFGPGTRLTVT.

This clonotype was seen many times. The rearrangement uses TRBV18 and TRBJ2-1, with 10 bases aligning to TRBD2. The germline gives CDR1 KGHSH, CDR2 LQKENI. This CDR3 region has 14 residues. V gave up 0 bases and J gave up 8 bases; unmatched junction bases: 1. CDR3 DNA sequence: TGTGCCAGCTCACCACCGGGACTAGCGCATGAGCAGTTCTTC. The encoded protein is CASSPPGLAHEQFF.

This clonotype was picked up many times. The V gene is TRBV7-2, the J gene TRBJ2-7, with TRBD2 matching 10 bases. CDR3 size: 14 residues. The ends lost 0 bases at V and 5 bases at J; junction bases unmatched: 1. CDR1 SGHTA and CDR2 FQGNSA come from the germline V gene. The CDR3 sequence: CASSLALAGDEQYF. CDR3 bases: TGTGCCAGCAGCTTAGCGCTAGCGGGAGACGAGCAGTACTTC. The entire variable domain, with the rest obtained from reference TRBV7-2 and TRBJ2-7, is as follows: GAGVSQSPSNKVTEKGKDVELRCDPISGHTALYWYRQSLGQGLEFLIYFQGNSAPDKSGLPSDRFSAERTGGSVSTLTIQRTQQEDSAVYLCASSLALAGDEQYFGPGTRLTVT.

This clonotype was detected many times. The chain combines TRBV20-1 with TRBJ1-2; D is ambiguous. The germline CDR1 and CDR2 sequences are DFQATT and SNEGSKA (reference sequence). The V and J ends lost 1 base and 0 bases respectively, with 3 bases between them. This CDR3 has 12 residues. CDR3 bases: TGCAGTGCTAGAGCTACTAACTATGGCTACACCTTC. As protein: CSARATNYGYTF.

This clonotype was detected ten times or more. This chain joins TRBV2 and TRBJ1-5, with D perhaps TRBD1 (6 bases). With 7 bases removed from V and 4 bases from J, the gap between germline ends came to 11 bases. The CDR3 has 13 amino acids. The germline V gene has CDR1 SNHLY and CDR2 FYNNEI. The CDR3 sequence is CASTTGQNQPQHF. CDR3 DNA: TGTGCCAGCACCACCGGACAGAATCAGCCCCAGCATTTT.

The V gene is TRBV7-8, the J gene TRBJ1-6; 8 bases line up with TRBD1. Looked up from germline, CDR1 is SGHVS and CDR2 is FQNEAQ. The J segment lost 5 bases and the V segment lost 5 bases, leaving 5 bases of the junction unmatched. The CDR3 is 15 residues long. The CDR3 sequence: CASSTGQGDNSPLHF. The CDR3 DNA sequence: TGTGCCAGCAGCACTGGACAGGGTGATAATTCACCCCTCCACTTT.

The genes are TRBV12-3 or TRBV12-4 and TRBJ2-1; 9 bases are shared with TRBD2. The CDR3 consists of 16 residues. V lost 5 bases to trimming and J lost 9 bases; unmatched junction nucleotides: 14. The DNA of the CDR3 is TGTGCCAGCAGTCCGGGACTAGCTATCCGGTCGGGTGAGCAGTTCTTC. It translates to CASSPGLAIRSGEQFF.

This clonotype was observed at least ten times. The gene calls are TRBV5-1 and TRBJ2-3; D is perhaps TRBD1 (5 bases). The germline CDR1 and CDR2 sequences are SGHRS and YFSETQ. The germline V and J ends were trimmed by 4 bases and 3 bases, with 15 bases remaining between them. The CDR3 runs to 15 residues. CDR3 coding DNA: TGCGCCAGCAGCCCTGACAGAGGCTTGACAGATACGCAGTATTTT. The encoded protein is CASSPDRGLTDTQYF.

This clonotype showed up many times. The chain joins TRBV5-8 to TRBJ1-1; a possible D gene is TRBD1 (5 bases). Germline-derived CDR1 and CDR2 are SGHTS and YDEGEE. V was shortened by 4 bases and J by 0 bases, with 10 bases between the two germline ends. CDR3 size: 14 residues. The CDR3 here is CASSPWGLNTEAFF. In nucleotides, the CDR3 is TGTGCCAGCAGCCCCTGGGGGTTGAACACTGAAGCTTTCTTT. Full variable domain (missing parts from reference TRBV5-8 and TRBJ1-1): EAGVTQSPTHLIKTRGQQATLRCSPISGHTSVYWYQQALGLGLQFLLWYDEGEERNRGNFPPRFSGRQFPNYSSELNVNALELEDSALYLCASSPWGLNTEAFFGQGTRLTVV.

This clonotype has ten or more counts. The chain combines TRBV7-3 with TRBJ2-1, with TRBD2 matching 8 bases. Trimming took 0 bases from V and 10 from J; bases not matched to a gene: 8. The germline gives CDR1 SGHTA, CDR2 FQGTGA. This CDR3 region has 15 residues. CDR3 nucleotide sequence: TGTGCCAGCAGCTTAACTAGGACTAGCTCAGGAGAGCAGTTCTTC. Translated, it gives CASSLTRTSSGEQFF. The full variable domain, with the rest looked up from reference TRBV7-3 and TRBJ2-1, is GAGVSQTPSNKVTEKGKYVELRCDPISGHTALYWYRQSLGQGPEFLIYFQGTGAADDSGLPNDRFFAVRPEGSVSTLKIQRTERGDSAVYLCASSLTRTSSGEQFFGPGTRLTVL.

This clonotype was seen many times. V gene TRBV20-1 combines with J gene TRBJ2-1, with 7 bases that match TRBD2. With 7 bases clipped from V and 1 base from J, the junction kept 1 base outside the gene matches. CDR1 and CDR2 (germline): DFQATT, SNEGSKA (reference sequence). The CDR3 has 12 residues. This CDR3 reads CSVLASYNEQFF. The CDR3 nucleotides read TGCAGTGTACTAGCGTCCTACAATGAGCAGTTCTTC.

The table lists this clonotype with a few counts. V usage is TRBV20-1 and J usage is TRBJ2-7; 13 bases agree with TRBD2. In germline, CDR1 is DFQATT, CDR2 SNEGSKA (reference sequence). This CDR3 has 14 residues. V dropped 6 bases and J dropped 2; count of bases not matched to a gene: 4. The CDR3 region is CSAETSGRAYEQYF. CDR3 nucleotides: TGCAGTGCCGAAACTAGCGGGAGGGCCTACGAGCAGTACTTC.

This clonotype is deemed medium-sized. The chain is built from TRBV4-3 and TRBJ2-5, with 8 nucleotides matching TRBD1. Germline-derived CDR1 and CDR2 are LGHNA and YSLEER. This CDR3 region has 16 residues. J was trimmed by 0 bases and V by 4 bases; bases with no gene match: 7. The CDR3 DNA reads TGCGCCAGCAGCCCATGGACAGGGCCTAACCAAGAGACCCAGTACTTC. Its translation is CASSPWTGPNQETQYF.